The 5 T cell receptor beta chains below come from one sample, sequenced in a study of cytomegalovirus exposure and HLA in healthy donors. It was with 60 Vbeta and 13 Jbeta primers that the PCR ran. Profiled with immunoSEQ multiplex PCR; TCRdb holds only in-frame clones, not every one. Recorded for this sample: about 190,000 clones. Specimen: PBMCs. The source of these receptors is a woman in her thirties in good health and CMV-seropositive.

This chain connects TRBV6-5 to TRBJ1-5; a possible D gene is TRBD1 (5 bases). The ends were cut back, 0 bases at V and 11 bases at J, with 11 bases in the middle. The CDR3 length is 13 residues. Germline CDR1 reads MNHEY; CDR2 reads SVGAGI. The CDR3 sequence: CASSYSTGGTQHF. CDR3 DNA: TGTGCCAGCAGTTACTCGACCGGGGGGACCCAGCATTTT.

The chain recombines TRBV7-8 with TRBJ1-2; 7 bases fit TRBD1. V dropped 5 bases and J dropped 4; count of bases not matched to a gene: 7. CDR3 length equals 14 residues. Germline CDR1 and CDR2: SGHVS and FQNEAQ. The CDR3 DNA is TGTGCCAGCAGCCCTCGGACAGGCCCCTATGGCTACACCTTC. This sequence encodes CASSPRTGPYGYTF. Full variable domain (missing parts from reference TRBV7-8 and TRBJ1-2): GAGVSQSPRYKVAKRGQDVALRCDPISGHVSLFWYQQALGQGPEFLTYFQNEAQLDKSGLPSDRFFAERPEGSVSTLKIQRTQQEDSAVYLCASSPRTGPYGYTFGSGTRLTVV.

CDR3 nucleotides: TGTGCCAGCAGTTTTATATCGGCAGGACAGGCGAACACTGAAGCTTTCTTT. This gives the protein CASSFISAGQANTEAFF. The chain combines TRBV28 with TRBJ1-1; 7 bases match TRBD1. Germline CDR1 reads MDHEN; CDR2 reads SYDVKM. The V segment lost 3 bases and the J segment 1 base; nucleotides outside the gene matches: 11. The CDR3 runs to 17 residues.

V and J are TRBV30 and TRBJ1-2; no clear D. The V gene lost 2 bases and the J gene lost 8 bases, with 9 bases spanning the gap. The germline CDR1 and CDR2 sequences are GTSNPN and SVGIG (reference sequence). The CDR3 spans 11 residues. This CDR3 reads CAWSLPGGYTF. For the CDR3, the DNA is TGTGCCTGGAGTTTACCCGGGGGCTACACCTTC.

The chain is built from TRBV6-5 and TRBJ2-2; 7 positions agree with TRBD2. Germline V CDR1 and CDR2: MNHEY, SVGAGI. Trimming took 1 base from V and 6 from J; bases not matched to a gene: 2. The CDR3 contains 14 residues. The CDR3 is CASSYWAGAGELFF. Here the CDR3 DNA reads TGTGCCAGCAGTTACTGGGCGGGAGCCGGGGAGCTGTTTTTT.